The 27 T cell receptor beta chains in this list originate from one sample, sequenced in a study of T cell responses to AZD1222 COVID-19 vaccine. TCRdb's table, derived via immunoSEQ multiplex PCR, lists solely in-frame clones and lacks some. The table lists some 150,000 clones, 94% of them singletons. This specimen was peripheral blood, taken on day 0 of AZD1222 vaccination. These receptors were taken from an adult in good health.

The chain is built from TRBV29-1 and TRBJ1-1, with 7 bases aligning to TRBD1. This CDR3 spans 12 amino acids. Trimming took 5 bases from V and 1 from J; bases not matched to a gene: 1. Germline values: CDR1 SQVTM, CDR2 ANQGSEA. In DNA, the CDR3 is TGCAGCGTTCGGACAGGGAACACTGAAGCTTTCTTT. This gives the protein CSVRTGNTEAFF.

V and J are TRBV19 and TRBJ1-2, with D hard to call. This CDR3 comprises 14 residues. Between the trimmed V and J ends, which lost 5 bases and 4 bases, there was a span of 14 bases. Per germline, CDR1 LNHDA and CDR2 SQIVND (reference sequence). CDR3 protein: CASSDRQLLYGYTF. CDR3 bases: TGTGCCAGTAGTGACCGACAACTACTCTATGGCTACACCTTC.

The chain is built from TRBV2 and TRBJ1-5; TRBD1 aligns across 11 bases. V dropped 6 bases and J dropped 6; count of bases not matched to a gene: 4. The CDR3 extends over 14 amino acids. Germline CDR1 SNHLY, CDR2 FYNNEI. The CDR3, as DNA: TGTGCCAGCAGCGGACAGGGGGCGAGTCAGCCCCAGCATTTT. The encoded protein is CASSGQGASQPQHF.

This chain connects TRBV2 to TRBJ2-7; D unclear. The CDR3 contains 15 residues. The V end lost 6 bases, the J end lost 2 bases, and 17 bases lay between the germline ends. Germline V gives CDR1 SNHLY, CDR2 FYNNEI. This chain's CDR3 is CASRPPGSQAYEQYV. DNA for the CDR3: TGTGCCAGCAGACCCCCCGGGTCCCAGGCCTACGAGCAGTACGTC.

The chain couples TRBV18 to TRBJ1-1; 8 bases map to TRBD1. The germline gives CDR1 KGHSH, CDR2 LQKENI. This CDR3 has 15 amino acids. The V gene end was trimmed by 1 base and the J gene end by 1 base; junction bases not matched to a gene: 2. In DNA, the CDR3 is TGTGCCAGCTCACCACGGACAGGGTCGAACACTGAAGCTTTCTTT. It encodes CASSPRTGSNTEAFF.

This clone was observed a single time. This rearrangement joins TRBV7-6 to TRBJ1-4; 11 bases match TRBD1. Germline CDR1 SGHVS, CDR2 FNYEAQ. With V trimmed by 6 bases and J by 7 bases, 10 bases remained unmatched. The CDR3 runs 16 residues. The DNA of the CDR3 is TGTGCCAGCAGTGAGATCCGGGACAGGGGGTTTGAAAAACTGTTTTTT. It is translated as CASSEIRDRGFEKLFF. Looking up the rest from reference TRBV7-6 and TRBJ1-4 gives the full variable domain: GAGVSQSPRYKVTKRGQDVALRCDPISGHVSLYWYRQALGQGPEFLTYFNYEAQQDKSGLPNDRFSAERPEGSISTLTIQRTEQRDSAMYRCASSEIRDRGFEKLFFGSGTQLSVL.

V gene TRBV3-1 (or the pseudogene TRBV3-2) combines with J gene TRBJ2-3; no clear D. Per the germline V gene, CDR1 is LGHDT and CDR2 is YNNKEL (reference sequence). Trimming took 4 bases from V and 4 from J, leaving 6 bases between them. This CDR3 is 12 amino acids long. The CDR3 loop is CASSPRSDTQYF. Here the CDR3 DNA reads TGTGCCAGCAGCCCGCGATCAGATACGCAGTATTTT.

The chain carries TRBV4-2 and TRBJ1-2, with D possibly being TRBD1 (5 bases). Trimming removed 2 bases from V and 2 bases from J, with 15 bases in between. From germline, CDR1 is LGHNA and CDR2 YNFKEQ. This CDR3 has 16 amino acids. The DNA of the CDR3 is TGTGCCAGCAGCCAATCAGGACTCCGGGGGAACTATGGCTACACCTTC. This sequence encodes CASSQSGLRGNYGYTF.

The chain recombines TRBV7-9 with TRBJ1-3; D is perhaps TRBD1 (5 bases). Germline CDR1 reads SEHNR; CDR2 reads FQNEAQ (reference sequence). V was trimmed by 6 bases and J by 6 bases, leaving 12 bases between them. The CDR3 runs to 13 residues. The CDR3 DNA follows: TGTGCCAGCAGGTGGGGCGGGATAAACACCATATATTTT. Translated, it gives CASRWGGINTIYF.

V usage is TRBV3-1 (or the pseudogene TRBV3-2) and J usage is TRBJ2-1; D gene ambiguous. The CDR3 is 15 residues long. Germline lookup yields CDR1 LGHDT and CDR2 YNNKEL (reference sequence). Deletions cut 1 base from V and 4 bases from J, with 11 bases between. The CDR3 sequence is CASSQGHVRYNEQFF. Written as DNA, the CDR3 is TGTGCCAGCAGCCAAGGACATGTACGATACAATGAGCAGTTCTTC.

This CDR3 reads CASSDSTPGLYEQYV. The CDR3, as DNA: TGTGCCAGCAGTGACTCGACGCCAGGGCTCTACGAGCAGTACGTC. V gene TRBV6-4 combines with J gene TRBJ2-7; tentative D call: TRBD1 (5 bases). Germline assignment: CDR1 MRHNA and CDR2 SNTAGT. The CDR3 length is 15 residues. V was trimmed by 0 bases and J by 3 bases, leaving 12 bases between them.

The V gene is TRBV6-5, the J gene TRBJ1-2, with D hard to call. V lost 0 bases and J lost 5, with 10 bases in between. From germline, CDR1 is MNHEY and CDR2 SVGAGI. The CDR3 length is 14 residues. This CDR3 is CASSYSAQDYGYTF. For the CDR3, the DNA is TGTGCCAGCAGTTACTCGGCCCAGGATTATGGCTACACCTTC.

The J gene is TRBJ2-7, the V gene TRBV7-2, with no clear D. With 1 base removed from V and 6 bases from J, the gap between germline ends came to 10 bases. In germline, CDR1 is SGHTA, CDR2 FQGNSA. The CDR3 contains 13 residues. Here the CDR3 DNA reads TGTGCCAGCAGCTTAGTTCCGAGTGGCGAGCAGTACGTC. It yields the protein CASSLVPSGEQYV.

The table lists this clone with a few counts. The V call is TRBV10-3, the J call TRBJ2-1; 10 bases agree with TRBD1. The CDR3 is 14 amino acids. In germline, CDR1 is ENHRY, CDR2 SYGVKD. Trimming took 4 bases from V and 7 from J; bases not matched to a gene: 4. This CDR3 reads CAISGQGAGNEQFF. The CDR3 DNA sequence: TGTGCCATCAGTGGACAGGGGGCCGGGAATGAGCAGTTCTTC.

The CDR3 region has the DNA TGTGCCATCAGTCCGGGACAGGGTGTCGACTACACCTTC. Protein: CAISPGQGVDYTF. The chain is built from TRBV10-3 and TRBJ1-2, with 9 bases that match TRBD1. This CDR3 has 13 amino acids. The ends lost 5 bases at V and 10 bases at J; junction bases unmatched: 8. The germline V gene has CDR1 ENHRY and CDR2 SYGVKD.

This clone was recorded a few times. The V and J genes are TRBV2 and TRBJ1-1, with D possibly matching TRBD1 (6 bases). The V gene lost 3 bases and the J gene lost 4 bases, with 15 bases spanning the gap. The length of the CDR3 is 15 residues. The V gene's germline CDR1 is SNHLY and CDR2 FYNNEI. CDR3: CASSDRGGEGTEAFF. CDR3 DNA: TGTGCCAGCAGTGACAGGGGTGGGGAGGGCACTGAAGCTTTCTTT.

The chain carries TRBV13 and TRBJ1-6, with TRBD1 matching 10 bases. The CDR3 sequence is 15 residues long. Trimming took 3 bases from V and 8 from J; bases not matched to a gene: 4. The V gene's germline CDR1 is PRHDT and CDR2 FYEKMQ (reference sequence). CDR3 residues: CASSLGQGLDSPLHF. In DNA, the CDR3 is TGTGCCAGCAGCTTGGGACAGGGGCTTGATTCACCCCTCCACTTT.

This chain uses TRBV5-4 with TRBJ1-2; 8 bases are a match to TRBD1. Germline V lookup: CDR1 SGHNT, CDR2 YYREEE (reference sequence). The V gene end was trimmed by 3 bases and the J gene end by 4 bases; junction bases not matched to a gene: 11. The CDR3 covers 16 residues. Here the CDR3 reads CASSWRQGSLGYGYTF. The CDR3 DNA reads TGTGCCAGCAGCTGGAGACAGGGGTCCCTTGGCTATGGCTACACCTTC.

The J gene is TRBJ1-4, the V gene TRBV7-9, with D hard to call. V lost 8 bases, J lost 7 bases, and 20 bases lay in between. Germline loops: CDR1 SEHNR, CDR2 FQNEAQ (reference sequence). The CDR3 consists of 15 residues. In nucleotides, the CDR3 is TGTGCCAGCTGTTTGTCCGGGCAGGCGTCTGAAAAACTGTTTTTT. Protein: CASCLSGQASEKLFF.

J is TRBJ1-1 and V is TRBV11-3; 10 bases agree with TRBD1. The CDR3 totals 16 residues. Germline V gives CDR1 SGHNT, CDR2 YENEEA. With V trimmed by 1 base and J by 4 bases, 6 bases remained unmatched. The CDR3 here is CASSLGGGTGVTEAFF. In nucleotides, the CDR3 is TGTGCCAGCAGCTTAGGCGGGGGGACAGGGGTCACTGAAGCTTTCTTT.

CDR3 nucleotides: TGTGCCAGCAACCCAGGGGGACTCGAGGATGAGCAGTTCTTC. Amino acid sequence: CASNPGGLEDEQFF. The V and J genes are TRBV27 and TRBJ2-1; D is perhaps TRBD1 (7 bases). The CDR3 covers 14 residues. V lost 7 bases to trimming and J lost 8 bases, with 18 bases between them. Germline V gene sequence: CDR1 MNHEY, CDR2 SMNVEV (reference sequence).

The CDR3 DNA is TGCAGCGGGGCCCTTACAGATACGCAGTATTTT. The encoded protein is CSGALTDTQYF. This chain connects TRBV29-1 to TRBJ2-3, with D unclear. CDR3 size: 11 residues. V lost 7 bases and J 3 bases, leaving 8 bases between the germline ends. The germline CDR1 and CDR2 sequences are SQVTM and ANQGSEA.

The chain has TRBV29-1 and TRBJ2-1; D is unclear. This CDR3 is built from 17 residues. Germline V CDR1 and CDR2: SQVTM, ANQGSEA. The V and J ends lost 1 base and 3 bases respectively, with 19 bases between them. The CDR3 DNA sequence: TGCAGCGTTGAAGGGGCCTCGGCCGTGGTATTCTACAATGAGCAGTTCTTC. Its translation: CSVEGASAVVFYNEQFF.

The V call is TRBV6-2 or TRBV6-3, the J call TRBJ2-7; D is possibly TRBD1 (5 bases). Germline V gene lookup returns CDR1 MNHEY and CDR2 SVGEGT. V dropped 6 bases and J dropped 2 bases, with 14 bases sitting between them. The CDR3 sequence is 14 residues long. The DNA of the CDR3 is TGTGCCAGCAGCACCTACAGGAACCCCTACGAGCAGTACGTC. It yields the protein CASSTYRNPYEQYV.

The chain links TRBV5-6 to TRBJ1-1, with D unclear. V was shortened by 3 bases and J by 5 bases, with 17 bases between the two germline ends. The germline V gene has CDR1 SGHDT and CDR2 YYEEEE. The CDR3 has 15 residues. The CDR3 protein is CASSSTDGQRTEAFF. In DNA, the CDR3 is TGTGCCAGCAGCTCCACGGATGGCCAGCGAACTGAAGCTTTCTTT.

The chain employs TRBV7-9 and TRBJ1-3, with 7 bases that match TRBD1. CDR3 length equals 17 residues. The germline V gene has CDR1 SEHNR and CDR2 FQNEAQ (reference sequence). V shed 1 base and J 3 bases; nucleotides not matched to a gene: 9. The chain's CDR3 is CASSLVFGDSNGNTIYF. The CDR3 region has the DNA TGTGCCAGCAGCTTAGTCTTCGGGGACAGCAATGGAAACACCATATATTTT.

The chain employs TRBV5-1 and TRBJ2-7, with TRBD1 as a possible D gene (6 bases). V was pared by 4 bases and J by 2 bases, with 10 bases between. The V gene's germline CDR1 is SGHRS and CDR2 YFSETQ. The CDR3 spans 13 residues. The CDR3 loop reads CASSRQVPYEQYV. The DNA for the CDR3 is TGCGCCAGCAGCCGACAGGTCCCCTACGAGCAGTACGTC.